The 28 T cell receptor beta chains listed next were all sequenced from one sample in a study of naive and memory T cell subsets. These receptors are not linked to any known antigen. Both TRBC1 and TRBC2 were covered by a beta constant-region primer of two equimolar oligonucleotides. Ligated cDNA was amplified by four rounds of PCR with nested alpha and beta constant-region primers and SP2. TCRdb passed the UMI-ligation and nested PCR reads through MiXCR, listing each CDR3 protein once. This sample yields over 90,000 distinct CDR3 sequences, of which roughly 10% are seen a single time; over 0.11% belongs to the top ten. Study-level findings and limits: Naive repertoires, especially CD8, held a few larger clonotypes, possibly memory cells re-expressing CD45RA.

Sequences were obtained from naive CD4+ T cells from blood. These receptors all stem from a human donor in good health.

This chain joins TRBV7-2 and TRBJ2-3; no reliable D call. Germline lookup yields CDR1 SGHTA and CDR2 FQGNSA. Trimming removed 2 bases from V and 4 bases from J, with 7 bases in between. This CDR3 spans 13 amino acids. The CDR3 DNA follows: TGTGCCAGCAGCTTAAGCCGACCAGATACGCAGTATTTT. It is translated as CASSLSRPDTQYF.

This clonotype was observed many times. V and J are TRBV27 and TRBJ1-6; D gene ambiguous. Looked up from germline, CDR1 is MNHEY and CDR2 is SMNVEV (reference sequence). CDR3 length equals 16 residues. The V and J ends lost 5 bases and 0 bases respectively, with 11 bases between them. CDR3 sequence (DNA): TGTGCCAGCAGTAGGGAGCAGAGCTCCTATAATTCACCCCTCCACTTT. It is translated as CASSREQSSYNSPLHF.

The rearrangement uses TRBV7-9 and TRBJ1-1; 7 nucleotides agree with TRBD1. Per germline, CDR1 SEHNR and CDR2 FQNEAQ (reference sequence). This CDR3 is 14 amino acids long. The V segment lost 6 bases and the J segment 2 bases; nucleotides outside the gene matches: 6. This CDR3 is CASSRQGFNTEAFF. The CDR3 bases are TGTGCCAGCAGTCGACAGGGATTCAACACTGAAGCTTTCTTT.

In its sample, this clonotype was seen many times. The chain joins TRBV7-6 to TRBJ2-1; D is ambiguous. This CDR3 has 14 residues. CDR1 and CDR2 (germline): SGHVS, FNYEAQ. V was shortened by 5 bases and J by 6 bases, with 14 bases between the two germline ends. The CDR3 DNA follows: TGTGCCAGCAGCCTAGTTTCGCAGAGCAATGAGCAGTTCTTC. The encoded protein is CASSLVSQSNEQFF.

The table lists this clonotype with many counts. CDR3 protein: CAIKGQGTYNEQFF. The DNA of the CDR3 is TGTGCCATCAAGGGACAGGGGACATACAATGAGCAGTTCTTC. The chain recombines TRBV10-3 with TRBJ2-1; 10 nucleotides match TRBD1. This CDR3 is built from 14 residues. Germline values: CDR1 ENHRY, CDR2 SYGVKD. V dropped 7 bases and J dropped 4; count of bases not matched to a gene: 4.

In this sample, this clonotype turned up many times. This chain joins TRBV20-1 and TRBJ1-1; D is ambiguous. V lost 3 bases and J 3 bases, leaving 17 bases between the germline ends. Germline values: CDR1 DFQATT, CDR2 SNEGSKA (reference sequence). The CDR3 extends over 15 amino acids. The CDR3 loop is CSARHPRRVDTEAFF. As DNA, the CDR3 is TGCAGTGCTAGGCACCCGCGGAGGGTGGACACTGAAGCTTTCTTT.

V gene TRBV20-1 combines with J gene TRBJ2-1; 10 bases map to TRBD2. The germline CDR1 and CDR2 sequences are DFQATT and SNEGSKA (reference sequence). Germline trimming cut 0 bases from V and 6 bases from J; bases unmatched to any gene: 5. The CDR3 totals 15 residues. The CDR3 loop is CSARDPSGRGNEQFF. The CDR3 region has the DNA TGCAGTGCTAGAGATCCCAGCGGGAGGGGCAATGAGCAGTTCTTC.

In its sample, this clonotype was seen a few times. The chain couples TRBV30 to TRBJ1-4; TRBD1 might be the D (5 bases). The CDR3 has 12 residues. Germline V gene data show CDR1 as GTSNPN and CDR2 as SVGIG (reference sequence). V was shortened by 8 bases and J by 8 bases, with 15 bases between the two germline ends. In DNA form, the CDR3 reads TGTGCCCGCCAGCAGGGATCCGAAAAACTGTTTTTT. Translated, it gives CARQQGSEKLFF.

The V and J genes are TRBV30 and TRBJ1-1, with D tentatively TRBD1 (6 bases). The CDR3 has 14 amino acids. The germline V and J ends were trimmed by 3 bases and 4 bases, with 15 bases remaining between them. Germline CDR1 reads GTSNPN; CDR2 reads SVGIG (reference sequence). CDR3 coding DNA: TGTGCCTGGAGCCAGCAGACAGGAATCACTGAAGCTTTCTTT. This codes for CAWSQQTGITEAFF.

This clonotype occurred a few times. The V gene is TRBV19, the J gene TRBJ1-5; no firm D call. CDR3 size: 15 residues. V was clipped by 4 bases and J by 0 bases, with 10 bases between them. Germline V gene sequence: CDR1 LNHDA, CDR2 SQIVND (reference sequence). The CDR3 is CASSSILYSNQPQHF. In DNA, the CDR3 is TGTGCCAGTAGTAGCATTCTCTATAGCAATCAGCCCCAGCATTTT. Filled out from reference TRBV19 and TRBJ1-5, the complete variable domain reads DGGITQSPKYLFRKEGQNVTLSCEQNLNHDAMYWYRQDPGQGLRLIYYSQIVNDFQKGDIAEGYSVSREKKESFPLTVTSAQKNPTAFYLCASSSILYSNQPQHFGDGTRLSIL.

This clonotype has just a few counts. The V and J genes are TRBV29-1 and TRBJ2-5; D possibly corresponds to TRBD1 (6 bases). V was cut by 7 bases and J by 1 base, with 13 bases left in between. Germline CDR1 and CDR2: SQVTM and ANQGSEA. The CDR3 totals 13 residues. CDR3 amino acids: CSGGLRSQETQYF. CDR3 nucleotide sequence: TGCAGCGGGGGGCTACGTAGCCAAGAGACCCAGTACTTC.

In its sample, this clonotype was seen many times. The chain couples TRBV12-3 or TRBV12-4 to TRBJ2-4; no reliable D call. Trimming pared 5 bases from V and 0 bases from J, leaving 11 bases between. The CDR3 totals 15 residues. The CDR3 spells CASSPRVLAKNIQYF. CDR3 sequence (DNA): TGTGCCAGCAGTCCCCGGGTTCTAGCCAAAAACATTCAGTACTTC.

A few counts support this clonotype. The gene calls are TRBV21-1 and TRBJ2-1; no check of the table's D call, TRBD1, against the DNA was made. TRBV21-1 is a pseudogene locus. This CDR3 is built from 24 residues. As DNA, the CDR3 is TGTGCCAGCAGCAAAGGTCTCGGGGGACAGAGTATTTGCCGCGGGCTGGAAGCAATGAGATTTCGGTTCTTC. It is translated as CASSKGLGGQSICRGLEAMRFRFF.

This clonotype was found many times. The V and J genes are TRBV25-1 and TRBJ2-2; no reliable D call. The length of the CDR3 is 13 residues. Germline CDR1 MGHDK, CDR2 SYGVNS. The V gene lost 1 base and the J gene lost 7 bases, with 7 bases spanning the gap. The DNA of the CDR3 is TGTGCCAGCAGTGAATCCCCGAGCGGGGAGCTGTTTTTT. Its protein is CASSESPSGELFF.

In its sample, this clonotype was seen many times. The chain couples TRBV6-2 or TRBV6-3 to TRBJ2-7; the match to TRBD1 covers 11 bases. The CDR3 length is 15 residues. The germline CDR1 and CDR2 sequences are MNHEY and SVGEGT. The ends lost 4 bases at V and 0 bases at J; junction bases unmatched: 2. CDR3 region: CASSSGTGGSYEQYF. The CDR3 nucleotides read TGTGCCAGCAGTTCCGGGACAGGGGGCTCCTACGAGCAGTACTTC.

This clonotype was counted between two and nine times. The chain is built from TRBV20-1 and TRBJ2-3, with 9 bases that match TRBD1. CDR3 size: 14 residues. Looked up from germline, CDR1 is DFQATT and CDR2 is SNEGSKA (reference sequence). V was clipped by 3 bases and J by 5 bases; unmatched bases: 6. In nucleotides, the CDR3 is TGCAGTGCTAGTTACAGGGGGCGAGGAGATACGCAGTATTTT. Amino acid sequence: CSASYRGRGDTQYF.

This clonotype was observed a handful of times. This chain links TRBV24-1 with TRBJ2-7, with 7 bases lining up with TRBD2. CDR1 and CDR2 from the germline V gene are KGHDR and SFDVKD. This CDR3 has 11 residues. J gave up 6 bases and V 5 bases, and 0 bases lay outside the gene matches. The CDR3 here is CATSGGSEQYF. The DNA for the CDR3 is TGTGCCACCAGTGGCGGGAGCGAGCAGTACTTC.

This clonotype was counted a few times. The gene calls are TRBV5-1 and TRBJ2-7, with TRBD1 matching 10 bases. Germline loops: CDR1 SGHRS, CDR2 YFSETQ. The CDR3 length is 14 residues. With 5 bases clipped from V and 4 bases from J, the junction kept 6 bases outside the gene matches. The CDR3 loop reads CASSTGTGAYEQYF. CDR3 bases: TGCGCCAGCAGTACCGGGACAGGGGCTTACGAGCAGTACTTC.

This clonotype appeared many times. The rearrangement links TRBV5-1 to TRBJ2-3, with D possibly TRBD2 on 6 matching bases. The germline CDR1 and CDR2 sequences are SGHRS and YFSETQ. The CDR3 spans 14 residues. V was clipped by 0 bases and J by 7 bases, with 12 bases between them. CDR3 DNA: TGCGCCAGCAGCTTGGCCGGAGGGCCGAATACGCAGTATTTT. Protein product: CASSLAGGPNTQYF.

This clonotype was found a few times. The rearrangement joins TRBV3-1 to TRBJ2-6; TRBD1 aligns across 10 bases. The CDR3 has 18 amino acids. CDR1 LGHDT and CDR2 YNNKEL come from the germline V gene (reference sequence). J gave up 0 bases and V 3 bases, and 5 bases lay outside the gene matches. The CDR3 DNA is TGTGCCAGCAGCCAGCGGGACAGGGGAGTCTCTGGGGCCAACGTCCTGACTTTC. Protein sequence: CASSQRDRGVSGANVLTF.

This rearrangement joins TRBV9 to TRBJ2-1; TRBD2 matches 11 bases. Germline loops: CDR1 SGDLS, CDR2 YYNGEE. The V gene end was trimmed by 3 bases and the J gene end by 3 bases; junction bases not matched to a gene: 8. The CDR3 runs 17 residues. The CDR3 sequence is CASSAIHGTSGYNEQFF. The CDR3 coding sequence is TGTGCCAGCAGCGCCATCCACGGGACTAGCGGCTACAATGAGCAGTTCTTC.

The CDR3 bases are TGTGCCAGCAGCCTGTCTACAGGGAATTCACCCCTCCACTTT. Amino acids: CASSLSTGNSPLHF. The chain uses TRBV3-1 and TRBJ1-6, with D perhaps TRBD1 (6 bases). Germline-derived CDR1 and CDR2 are LGHDT and YNNKEL (reference sequence). Deletions cut 4 bases from V and 7 bases from J, with 11 bases between. The CDR3 has 14 residues.

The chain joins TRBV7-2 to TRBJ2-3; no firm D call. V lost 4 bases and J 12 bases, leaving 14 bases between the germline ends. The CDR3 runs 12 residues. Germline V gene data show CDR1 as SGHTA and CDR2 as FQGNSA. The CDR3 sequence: CASSYLGSNQYF. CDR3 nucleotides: TGTGCCAGCAGCTATCTGGGGTCGAACCAGTATTTT.

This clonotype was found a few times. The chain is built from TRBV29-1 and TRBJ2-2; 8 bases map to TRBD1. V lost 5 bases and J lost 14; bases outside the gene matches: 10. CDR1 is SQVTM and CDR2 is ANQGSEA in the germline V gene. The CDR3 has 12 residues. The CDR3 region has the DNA TGCAGCGTTCCTGGGGACAGGTTGGGACTGTTTTTT. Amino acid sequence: CSVPGDRLGLFF.

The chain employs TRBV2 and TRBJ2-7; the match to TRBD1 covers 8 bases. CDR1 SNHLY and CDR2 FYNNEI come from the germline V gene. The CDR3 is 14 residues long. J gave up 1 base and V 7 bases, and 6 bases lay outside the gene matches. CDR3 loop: CASKHGQGSYEQYF. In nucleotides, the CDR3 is TGTGCCAGCAAACACGGACAGGGTTCCTACGAGCAGTACTTC.

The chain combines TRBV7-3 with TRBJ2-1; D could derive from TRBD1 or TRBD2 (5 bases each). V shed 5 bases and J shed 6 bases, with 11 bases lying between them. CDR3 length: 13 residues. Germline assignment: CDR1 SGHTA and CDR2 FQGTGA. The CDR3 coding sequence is TGTGCCAGCAGCCCCGGGACCACCAATGAGCAGTTCTTC. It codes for CASSPGTTNEQFF. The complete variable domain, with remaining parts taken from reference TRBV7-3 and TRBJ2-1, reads GAGVSQTPSNKVTEKGKYVELRCDPISGHTALYWYRQSLGQGPEFLIYFQGTGAADDSGLPNDRFFAVRPEGSVSTLKIQRTERGDSAVYLCASSPGTTNEQFFGPGTRLTVL.

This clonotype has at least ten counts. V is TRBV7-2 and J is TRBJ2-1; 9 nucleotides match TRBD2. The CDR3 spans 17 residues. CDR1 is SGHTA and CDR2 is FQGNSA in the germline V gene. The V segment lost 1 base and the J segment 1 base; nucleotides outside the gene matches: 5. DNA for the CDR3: TGTGCCAGCAGCTTAGGGCGGCGGGAGGGGTCCTACAATGAGCAGTTCTTC. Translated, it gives CASSLGRREGSYNEQFF.

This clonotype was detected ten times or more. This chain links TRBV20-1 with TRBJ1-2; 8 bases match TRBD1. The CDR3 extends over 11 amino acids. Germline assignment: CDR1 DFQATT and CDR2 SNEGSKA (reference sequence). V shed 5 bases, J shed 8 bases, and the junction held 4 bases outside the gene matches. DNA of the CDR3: TGCAGTGCTGACAGGGGAATCGGCTACACCTTC. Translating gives CSADRGIGYTF.